The 20 T cell receptor beta chains below were found in one sample sequenced in a study of tumour-infiltrating T cells in Burkitt lymphoma. Sequenced by immunoSEQ multiplex PCR; TCRdb stores in-frame clones only, minus some. This table has around 50,000 clones, less than 35% appearing once. Sample: tumor tissue. Source of these receptors: a human donor with Burkitt lymphoma.

V gene TRBV5-4 combines with J gene TRBJ2-2, with 10 bases that match TRBD1. V dropped 3 bases and J dropped 4; count of bases not matched to a gene: 0. Per the germline V gene, CDR1 is SGHNT and CDR2 is YYREEE (reference sequence). The CDR3 is 14 residues long. The DNA for the CDR3 is TGTGCCAGCAGCTGGACAGGGGGCACCGGGGAGCTGTTTTTT. Protein: CASSWTGGTGELFF.

In DNA, the CDR3 is TGTGCCAGCAGCGCTAGCCGGGACGCAAGCTCCTACGAGCAGTACTTC. Translating gives CASSASRDASSYEQYF. The rearrangement joins TRBV9 to TRBJ2-7; D might be TRBD1 or TRBD2, each matching 5 bases. Germline lookup yields CDR1 SGDLS and CDR2 YYNGEE. V was clipped by 3 bases and J by 0 bases, with 16 bases between them. The CDR3 has 16 residues.

The chain links TRBV7-2 to TRBJ2-7; D is unclear. Germline V gene lookup returns CDR1 SGHTA and CDR2 FQGNSA. The germline V and J ends were trimmed by 4 bases and 3 bases, with 7 bases remaining between them. The CDR3 runs 12 residues. CDR3 region: CASSSTLYEQYF. The CDR3 bases are TGTGCCAGCAGCTCGACCCTCTACGAGCAGTACTTC.

The chain carries TRBV30 and TRBJ2-1; 7 bases agree with TRBD1. The CDR3 covers 12 residues. V lost 5 bases to trimming and J lost 14 bases; unmatched junction nucleotides: 12. Per the germline V gene, CDR1 is GTSNPN and CDR2 is SVGIG (reference sequence). In DNA form, the CDR3 reads TGTGCCTGGGTGGGACAGTCAAATTTGGAGTTCTTC. It specifies CAWVGQSNLEFF.

The J gene is TRBJ2-3, the V gene TRBV29-1; D possibly corresponds to TRBD2 (7 bases). V lost 7 bases to trimming and J lost 5 bases, with 16 bases between them. The CDR3 covers 13 residues. Looked up from germline, CDR1 is SQVTM and CDR2 is ANQGSEA. CDR3 amino acids: CSAGGPGGDTQYF. Here the CDR3 DNA reads TGCAGCGCGGGGGGCCCTGGGGGAGATACGCAGTATTTT.

This chain uses TRBV5-6 with TRBJ2-5, with D unclear. The CDR3 contains 12 residues. The germline V and J ends were trimmed by 4 bases and 5 bases, with 9 bases remaining between them. Germline V gives CDR1 SGHDT, CDR2 YYEEEE. The CDR3 DNA is TGTGCCAGCAGCATTGACGTTGAGACCCAGTACTTC. Translating it yields CASSIDVETQYF. Variable domain in full (rest from reference TRBV5-6 and TRBJ2-5): DAGVTQSPTHLIKTRGQQVTLRCSPKSGHDTVSWYQQALGQGPQFIFQYYEEEERQRGNFPDRFSGHQFPNYSSELNVNALLLGDSALYLCASSIDVETQYFGPGTRLLVL.

This chain joins TRBV6-8 and TRBJ1-2; D is undetermined. V was shortened by 0 bases and J by 13 bases, with 24 bases between the two germline ends. Germline V gene sequence: CDR1 MNHGY, CDR2 SAAAGT. This CDR3 region has 16 residues. CDR3 amino acids: CASSYSTSFGSLLRTF. CDR3 sequence (DNA): TGTGCCAGCAGTTACTCGACAAGTTTTGGGTCCCTCCTCCGCACCTTC.

This clone appeared a few times. V is TRBV18 and J is TRBJ2-1; the match to TRBD1 covers 7 bases. Germline-derived CDR1 and CDR2 are KGHSH and LQKENI. The CDR3 has 14 residues. V lost 3 bases and J lost 14; bases outside the gene matches: 13. CDR3 in DNA: TGTGCCAGCTCACCTTACACGGTCCAGGGGGAGAAGTTCTTC. This codes for CASSPYTVQGEKFF.

This chain connects TRBV5-5 to TRBJ1-5, with D perhaps matching TRBD1 (5 bases). The V end lost 1 base, the J end lost 1 base, and 9 bases lay between the germline ends. CDR1 and CDR2 from the germline V gene are SGHKS and YYEKEE (reference sequence). This CDR3 has 15 residues. The CDR3 coding sequence is TGTGCCAGCAGCTTGACGGACAACAGCAATCAGCCCCAGCATTTT. Its translation is CASSLTDNSNQPQHF.

A word on this clone: Other DNA sequences from this sample encode an identical CDR3 as well. The chain combines TRBV7-9 with TRBJ2-5, with TRBD2 as a possible D gene (6 bases). Trimming took 1 base from V and 4 from J, leaving 7 bases between them. Germline CDR1 reads SEHNR; CDR2 reads FQNEAQ (reference sequence). This CDR3 has 13 residues. The CDR3 region has the DNA TGTGCCAGCAGCTTAGGGGGGGTAGAGACCCAGTACTTC. This sequence encodes CASSLGGVETQYF.

The V call is TRBV7-2, the J call TRBJ2-2, with D tentatively TRBD1 (5 bases). CDR3 length: 14 amino acids. CDR1 is SGHTA, CDR2 FQGNSA, per germline. Between the trimmed V and J ends, which lost 0 bases and 4 bases, there was a span of 6 bases. In nucleotides, the CDR3 is TGTGCCAGCAGCTTAGCAGGGGTCACCGGGGAGCTGTTTTTT. Encoded protein: CASSLAGVTGELFF.

The table lists this clone with a few counts. V usage is TRBV19 and J usage is TRBJ1-5; TRBD1 matches 9 bases. Trimming cost V 4 bases and J 3 bases; bases outside gene matches: 13. Germline loops: CDR1 LNHDA, CDR2 SQIVND (reference sequence). The CDR3 loop spans 18 amino acids. The CDR3 DNA is TGTGCCAGTAGTAAGCGGGACAGGGCGTATCTCTTCAATCAGCCCCAGCATTTT. Protein: CASSKRDRAYLFNQPQHF.

This clone has just a few counts. This sequence joins TRBV20-1 and TRBJ1-2; TRBD1 agrees at 7 bases. Germline assignment: CDR1 DFQATT and CDR2 SNEGSKA (reference sequence). The length of the CDR3 is 11 residues. V gave up 2 bases and J gave up 8 bases; unmatched junction bases: 2. As DNA, the CDR3 is TGCAGTGCTAGATACAGGGGCGGCTACACCTTC. Its protein product is CSARYRGGYTF.

CDR3 sequence: CASSSDRDQPQHF. In DNA form, the CDR3 reads TGTGCCAGCAGTAGCGACAGGGATCAGCCCCAGCATTTT. The V call is TRBV2, the J call TRBJ1-5; 7 nucleotides line up with TRBD1. The CDR3 is 13 amino acids. CDR1 is SNHLY and CDR2 is FYNNEI in the germline V gene. Trimming removed 5 bases from V and 5 bases from J; junction bases left unmatched: 3.

The chain recombines TRBV6-4 with TRBJ1-1; the match to TRBD1 covers 8 bases. Germline values: CDR1 MRHNA, CDR2 SNTAGT. The CDR3 spans 17 residues. Trimming cost V 5 bases and J 4 bases; bases outside gene matches: 15. In DNA form, the CDR3 reads TGTGCCAGCAGTTATCACCGACCTATAACAGGGGGCACTGAAGCTTTCTTT. It encodes CASSYHRPITGGTEAFF.

The chain uses TRBV28 and TRBJ1-1, with TRBD1 matching 7 bases. CDR3 length: 12 amino acids. Germline V CDR1 and CDR2: MDHEN, SYDVKM. Trimming took 5 bases from V and 6 from J; bases not matched to a gene: 3. As DNA, the CDR3 is TGTGCCAGCAGTGACAGGGTCCCTGAAGCTTTCTTT. It codes for CASSDRVPEAFF. The complete variable domain, with remaining parts taken from reference TRBV28 and TRBJ1-1, reads DVKVTQSSRYLVKRTGEKVFLECVQDMDHENMFWYRQDPGLGLRLIYFSYDVKMKEKGDIPEGYSVSREKKERFSLILESASTNQTSMYLCASSDRVPEAFFGQGTRLTVV.

J is TRBJ1-2 and V is TRBV11-2; TRBD1 agrees at 7 bases. Per germline, CDR1 SGHAT and CDR2 FQNNGV. CDR3 length: 13 residues. Unmatched junction bases numbered 7, after V lost 5 bases and J lost 7 bases. The CDR3 reads CASSRDRVVGYTF. The CDR3 nucleotides read TGTGCCAGCAGCCGCGACAGGGTTGTTGGCTACACCTTC.

The chain combines TRBV5-8 with TRBJ1-5; D is unclear. The V gene's germline CDR1 is SGHTS and CDR2 YDEGEE. This CDR3 has 13 amino acids. The V gene lost 1 base and the J gene lost 5 bases, with 7 bases spanning the gap. The CDR3 region is CASSLRIDQPQHF. The CDR3 DNA sequence: TGTGCCAGCAGCTTGCGGATAGATCAGCCCCAGCATTTT.

In this sample, this clone turned up a few times. V is TRBV2 and J is TRBJ1-1, with D possibly matching TRBD1 (5 bases). The V end was cut by 6 bases, the J end by 11 bases, with 13 bases between. The germline gives CDR1 SNHLY, CDR2 FYNNEI. The CDR3 spans 11 residues. The CDR3 DNA follows: TGTGCCAGCAGCAGACAGACCGCGGCTTTCTTT. Protein: CASSRQTAAFF. Full variable domain (rest looked up from reference TRBV2 and TRBJ1-1): EPEVTQTPSHQVTQMGQEVILRCVPISNHLYFYWYRQILGQKVEFLVSFYNNEISEKSEIFDDQFSVERPDGSNFTLKIRSTKLEDSAMYFCASSRQTAAFFGQGTRLTVV.

The V call is TRBV13, the J call TRBJ2-5, with 8 bases fitting TRBD1. Germline-derived CDR1 and CDR2 are PRHDT and FYEKMQ (reference sequence). V shed 5 bases, J shed 4 bases, and the junction held 6 bases outside the gene matches. There are 14 residues in the CDR3. CDR3: CASSRRQGRETQYF. CDR3 nucleotides: TGTGCCAGCAGCCGCAGACAGGGGCGAGAGACCCAGTACTTC.